This T cell receptor (beta chain) is drawn from a study of molecular identifiers for immune sequencing clone quantification. After removal of 0 bases from V and 6 bases from J, the junction contained 4 bases not matched to a gene. Germline CDR1 reads SGHRS; CDR2 reads YFSETQ. The CDR3 spans 15 residues. Researchers sorted naive CD8 T cells as cells that were CD8+CD4-CCR7+CD45RA+. Whole-study results and caveats: Reportedly, one cell's Jurkat TCR RNA was detected within 1,100,000 naive CD8 cells. Clones carrying above 20 RNA copies accounted for over 97% of effector molecules, under 1% in naive cells.

One entry per CDR3 protein results from TCRdb running MiXCR on the PCR reads. The sample includes 35,000 or so distinct CDR3 sequences, 19% of them seen just once. This clonotype has at least ten counts. As yet, its antigen is unknown. Specimen: naive CD8+ T cells from blood, with Jurkat cell RNA spiked in. Stated subset: FACS-sorted CD8+CD4-CCR7+CD45RA+ naive T cells. This receptor was identified in a human donor in good health. Some libraries in this study had Jurkat cell RNA spiked in. The J gene is TRBJ2-3, the V gene TRBV5-1, with 10 bases that match TRBD2. The CDR3: CASSLAGLADDTQYF. The CDR3 DNA reads as TGCGCCAGCAGCTTGGCCGGACTAGCGGATGATACGCAGTATTTT.